This TCR beta chain appears in the sequencing data of a study of ipilimumab plus nivolumab after autologous stem cell transplantation (dated by TCRdb to about 2021). With respect to the entire study: The median number of doses that trial patients received was about five for ipilimumab and 8 for nivolumab. The trial enrolled patients with high-risk diffuse large B cell lymphoma, mature T cell lymphoma, or multiple myeloma undergoing autologous transplant. The intent-to-treat population of the trial consisted of around 40 patients. Primary refractory and relapsed disease were included in the DLBCL cohort, with 18-month progression-free survival of approximately 86% and 30%, respectively. The investigation overall reported the following: The authors concluded that, as post-transplant consolidation, combined checkpoint inhibition appeared tolerable. According to the authors, a biologic rationale for studying the approach further came from T cell receptor repertoire, regulatory T cell phenotype and gut microbiota profiles.

Checkpoint therapy was initiated 14 to 28 days after autologous transplant, and ipilimumab was administered at 1 mg/kg intravenously on day 1 of selected weeks. Nivolumab was given at 3 mg/kg intravenously on day 1 of weeks 1, 4, 7, 10, and every two weeks through week 26. Combined checkpoint inhibition with ipilimumab and nivolumab as consolidation after autologous stem cell transplantation was tested in a Phase Ib clinical trial. The junction carries 12 bases between V and J, which are trimmed by 5 bases and 4 bases respectively. CDR3 length: 14 amino acids, cysteine to phenylalanine. The CDR3 DNA has 42 bases and is translated from base 1. The germline V gene encodes CDR1 LNHDA and CDR2 SQIVND (reference sequence). Worth noting for this clone: What this receptor recognizes is not known. No base-level quality is on record; no much larger clone is a single base apart.

The library was generated by the immunoSEQ multiplex PCR assay. The table was pulled from immuneACCESS by TCRdb, which kept in-frame rearrangements only. Such tables lose some clones; where checked, under half of the loss comes from unresolved V genes, and the rest has no known cause. In all, the sample holds some 87,000 clones, and approximately 83% of those were seen once. Roughly 2% of the sample rests with the top ten. The TCR was taken from a male donor with diffuse large B-cell lymphoma. The chain links TRBV19 with TRBJ1-3; TRBD1 could be the D gene, as 6 bases match. The input for sequencing was PBMCs, taken in a trial of ipilimumab plus nivolumab as post-transplant consolidation. Read as DNA, the sequence is TGTGCCAGTAGTCTACAGGGTGGAGGAAACACCATATATTTT. Translated, it gives CASSLQGGGNTIYF.